These 30 T cell receptor beta chains were all obtained from the same sample, sequenced in a study of control samples from healthy donors and cancer patients. Generated by immunoSEQ multiplex PCR, the TCRdb table keeps only in-frame clones and is missing some. The sample carries around 150,000 clones, 88% recorded once. Source material: blood. The receptors derive from a man between 18 and 29 years old in good health.

This clone was seen only a few times. The V gene is TRBV4-2, the J gene TRBJ2-6; no clear D. Between the trimmed V and J ends, which lost 1 base and 0 bases, there was a span of 4 bases. The germline V gene encodes CDR1 LGHNA and CDR2 YNFKEQ. This CDR3 is 15 amino acids long. CDR3 in DNA: TGTGCCAGCAGCCAAGGCAGCTCTGGGGCCAACGTCCTGACTTTC. Its protein is CASSQGSSGANVLTF.

The chain couples TRBV7-9 to TRBJ2-3; the D is unclear. The CDR3 runs 13 residues. The V end lost 5 bases, the J end lost 0 bases, and 6 bases lay between the germline ends. Germline V lookup: CDR1 SEHNR, CDR2 FQNEAQ (reference sequence). The CDR3 region has the DNA TGTGCCAGCAGCCGGGCCAGCACAGATACGCAGTATTTT. It translates to CASSRASTDTQYF. The full variable domain, with the rest looked up from reference TRBV7-9 and TRBJ2-3, is DTGVSQNPRHKITKRGQNVTFRCDPISEHNRLYWYRQTLGQGPEFLTYFQNEAQLEKSRLLSDRFSAERPKGSFSTLEIQRTEQGDSAMYLCASSRASTDTQYFGPGTRLTVL.

The chain is built from TRBV5-8 and TRBJ1-1; D unclear. The CDR3 covers 11 residues. Germline V CDR1 and CDR2: SGHTS, YDEGEE. Trimming pared 1 base from V and 10 bases from J, leaving 8 bases between. This CDR3 reads CASSLLKSAFF. The CDR3 DNA reads as TGTGCCAGCAGCTTGCTGAAATCAGCTTTCTTT.

CDR3 loop: CASNQGGADTQYF. As DNA, the CDR3 is TGTGCCAGCAACCAGGGAGGGGCAGATACGCAGTATTTT. The gene calls are TRBV25-1 and TRBJ2-3; 7 bases fit TRBD2. The ends lost 7 bases at V and 4 bases at J; junction bases unmatched: 5. The CDR3 has 13 residues. Germline V gene data show CDR1 as MGHDK and CDR2 as SYGVNS.

The chain employs TRBV4-3 and TRBJ1-5; D unresolved. Germline assignment: CDR1 LGHNA and CDR2 YSLEER. This CDR3 is 15 amino acids long. Trimming removed 4 bases from V and 5 bases from J, with 15 bases in between. The DNA of the CDR3 is TGCGCCAGCAGCCCTGATCTAAGGAACCATCAGCCCCAGCATTTT. It translates to CASSPDLRNHQPQHF.

The chain uses TRBV1 and TRBJ2-1; the table assigns TRBD2, which was not confirmed against the DNA. TRBV1 is a documented pseudogene. CDR3 length: 19 residues. In DNA form, the CDR3 reads TGCACCAGCAGCCAAGATCGGCGGAGGGGGACTAGAATCTACAATGAGCAGTTCTTC. Translation gives CTSSQDRRRGTRIYNEQFF.

The V gene is TRBV6-2 or TRBV6-3, the J gene TRBJ2-3; TRBD2 matches 9 bases. V trimming: 4 bases; J trimming: 6 bases; junction bases outside the gene matches: 5. The germline V gene encodes CDR1 MNHEY and CDR2 SVGEGT. CDR3 length: 14 amino acids. CDR3 coding DNA: TGTGCCAGCAGTTGGGCTAGCGGGGCGGATACGCAGTATTTT. Encoded protein: CASSWASGADTQYF.

The sample holds a few counts of this clone. V gene TRBV11-2 combines with J gene TRBJ1-5; D is perhaps TRBD1 (5 bases). V lost 5 bases and J 6 bases, leaving 17 bases between the germline ends. The CDR3 has 15 amino acids. The germline CDR1 and CDR2 sequences are SGHAT and FQNNGV. The DNA of the CDR3 is TGTGCCAGCAGCCCATCGGGGGAAAGGGGTCAGCCCCAGCATTTT. The encoded protein is CASSPSGERGQPQHF.

The chain couples TRBV28 to TRBJ2-5; D assignment may be TRBD1 or TRBD2 (5 bases each). Trimming took off 5 bases at V and 1 base at J, with 11 bases between the two ends. CDR1 MDHEN and CDR2 SYDVKM come from the germline V gene. The CDR3 has 14 amino acids. This chain's CDR3 is CASSGGGGQETQYF. The CDR3 bases are TGTGCCAGCAGTGGGGGTGGTGGCCAAGAGACCCAGTACTTC.

The V gene is TRBV5-1, the J gene TRBJ2-3; TRBD1 is a possible D gene (6 bases). V dropped 5 bases and J dropped 2 bases, with 12 bases sitting between them. The CDR3 spans 14 residues. The germline V gene encodes CDR1 SGHRS and CDR2 YFSETQ. This CDR3 reads CASRSDSPTDTQYF. DNA for the CDR3: TGCGCCAGCAGGTCGGACAGCCCCACAGATACGCAGTATTTT.

The sample holds one count of this clone. The chain is built from TRBV7-2 and TRBJ1-5; possible D gene TRBD1, 5 bases. The CDR3 loop spans 17 amino acids. V lost 5 bases to trimming and J lost 2 bases, with 19 bases between them. Germline lookup yields CDR1 SGHTA and CDR2 FQGNSA. The CDR3 protein is CASSERQGGPGNQPQHF. CDR3 coding DNA: TGTGCCAGCAGCGAGCGCCAGGGCGGCCCGGGCAATCAGCCCCAGCATTTT. The full variable domain, rest sourced from reference TRBV7-2 and TRBJ1-5, is GAGVSQSPSNKVTEKGKDVELRCDPISGHTALYWYRQSLGQGLEFLIYFQGNSAPDKSGLPSDRFSAERTGGSVSTLTIQRTQQEDSAVYLCASSERQGGPGNQPQHFGDGTRLSIL.

This chain links TRBV2 with TRBJ1-4; 9 positions match TRBD1. The CDR3 spans 15 residues. Germline V gene data show CDR1 as SNHLY and CDR2 as FYNNEI. The trim removed 5 bases at V and 3 bases at J, leaving 4 bases unmatched. The CDR3 protein is CASSRDRGANEKLFF. CDR3 bases: TGTGCCAGCAGTAGAGACAGGGGGGCTAATGAAAAACTGTTTTTT.

This clone was picked up a small number of times. CDR3 DNA sequence: TGTGCCAGCAGTGAAGCGCGGGGGCACGGAGCTTTCTTT. Its protein product is CASSEARGHGAFF. This rearrangement joins TRBV2 to TRBJ1-1; TRBD1 is a possible D gene (6 bases). This CDR3 region has 13 residues. CDR1 SNHLY and CDR2 FYNNEI come from the germline V gene. Deletions cut 0 bases from V and 10 bases from J, with 12 bases between.

The chain combines TRBV28 with TRBJ1-2; D unresolved. CDR1 is MDHEN, CDR2 SYDVKM, per germline. V was trimmed by 3 bases and J by 8 bases, leaving 19 bases between them. The CDR3 extends over 15 amino acids. The DNA of the CDR3 is TGTGCCAGCAGTTTTGCGGCAGGTGCAGGCTCGGGCTACACCTTC. The encoded protein is CASSFAAGAGSGYTF.

The rearrangement uses TRBV7-2 and TRBJ1-5; tentative D call: TRBD1 (6 bases). CDR3 length: 15 residues. V lost 4 bases and J lost 2, with 12 bases in between. Germline V gene data show CDR1 as SGHTA and CDR2 as FQGNSA. CDR3 loop: CASSSRYRGNQPQHF. CDR3 nucleotide sequence: TGTGCCAGCAGCTCCAGATACAGGGGCAATCAGCCCCAGCATTTT.

A few counts support this clone. V is TRBV9 and J is TRBJ2-1; the D is unclear. Germline V gene lookup returns CDR1 SGDLS and CDR2 YYNGEE. Between the trimmed V and J ends, which lost 4 bases and 7 bases, there was a span of 15 bases. CDR3 length equals 14 residues. CDR3 nucleotides: TGTGCCAGCAGCCCCAGACCCGAATTGAATGAGCAGTTCTTC. It encodes CASSPRPELNEQFF.

V gene TRBV27 combines with J gene TRBJ2-7; D may be TRBD1 (6 bases). The CDR3 consists of 16 residues. The germline CDR1 and CDR2 sequences are MNHEY and SMNVEV (reference sequence). The ends were cut back, 7 bases at V and 4 bases at J, with 23 bases in the middle. The CDR3: CASNQRGPQGLYEQYF. In DNA, the CDR3 is TGTGCCAGCAACCAACGCGGACCACAGGGCCTATACGAGCAGTACTTC.

V gene TRBV30 combines with J gene TRBJ1-5; the D gene is possibly TRBD1 (6 bases). This CDR3 region has 13 residues. Trimming removed 4 bases at V and 5 bases at J, with 12 bases between. Germline CDR1 and CDR2: GTSNPN and SVGIG (reference sequence). The CDR3 DNA follows: TGTGCCTGGACTCAAGACAGGTATCAGCCCCAGCATTTT. It translates to CAWTQDRYQPQHF.

V usage is TRBV29-1 and J usage is TRBJ1-1; possibly TRBD1 for D (6 bases). There are 11 residues in the CDR3. V was clipped by 2 bases and J by 9 bases, with 10 bases between them. The germline V gene has CDR1 SQVTM and CDR2 ANQGSEA. CDR3 region: CSVEMWGQAFF. In nucleotides, the CDR3 is TGCAGCGTTGAAATGTGGGGGCAAGCTTTCTTT.

In this sample, this clone turned up once. The V and J genes are TRBV3-1 (or the pseudogene TRBV3-2) and TRBJ2-5; possibly TRBD1 or TRBD2 for D (5 bases each). Looked up from germline, CDR1 is LGHDT and CDR2 is YNNKEL (reference sequence). The CDR3 is made up of 14 amino acids. With 5 bases removed from V and 5 bases from J, the gap between germline ends came to 15 bases. CDR3 DNA sequence: TGTGCCAGCAGCACTTTTCCGGGGCCGGAGACCCAGTACTTC. Its protein product is CASSTFPGPETQYF.

This chain uses TRBV7-3 with TRBJ2-3; perhaps TRBD2 as D (7 bases). Germline V gene lookup returns CDR1 SGHTA and CDR2 FQGTGA. Trimming cost V 2 bases and J 4 bases, with 13 bases left between them. The CDR3 totals 15 residues. As DNA, the CDR3 is TGTGCCAGCAGCTTAGGTACGGGGGGCCCAGATACGCAGTATTTT. It specifies CASSLGTGGPDTQYF.

The rearrangement links TRBV4-3 to TRBJ1-1; D is uncertain. The CDR3 contains 13 residues. Trimming stripped 5 bases from V and 0 bases from J, with 7 bases between. Germline CDR1 and CDR2: LGHNA and YSLEER. CDR3 protein: CASSEAMNTEAFF. The CDR3 DNA follows: TGCGCCAGCAGCGAGGCGATGAACACTGAAGCTTTCTTT.

The rearrangement uses TRBV15 and TRBJ2-5, with 9 bases aligning to TRBD2. CDR3 size: 19 residues. V shed 0 bases and J 4 bases; nucleotides not matched to a gene: 15. CDR1 and CDR2 (germline): LNHNV, YYDKDF (reference sequence). The CDR3 DNA sequence: TGTGCCACCAGCAGAGATCTTCCCACTAGGGCGGGGGGGCTAGAGACCCAGTACTTC. Translating it yields CATSRDLPTRAGGLETQYF.

The V and J genes are TRBV5-1 and TRBJ2-3; no clear D gene. This CDR3 comprises 13 residues. Between the trimmed V and J ends, which lost 2 bases and 6 bases, there was a span of 10 bases. The germline gives CDR1 SGHRS, CDR2 YFSETQ. This CDR3 is CASSFSQEDTQYF. The DNA of the CDR3 is TGCGCCAGCAGCTTTAGCCAGGAGGATACGCAGTATTTT.

The chain is built from TRBV6-2 or TRBV6-3 and TRBJ2-4; no clear D. The V end was cut by 0 bases, the J end by 1 base, with 19 bases between. The germline CDR1 and CDR2 sequences are MNHEY and SVGEGT. The length of the CDR3 is 19 residues. The CDR3 loop reads CASSYSKPSTSAAKNIQYF. In DNA form, the CDR3 reads TGTGCCAGCAGTTACTCGAAGCCCTCCACCTCAGCGGCCAAAAACATTCAGTACTTC.

The rearrangement joins TRBV6-5 to TRBJ1-1; 7 bases fit TRBD1. Germline values: CDR1 MNHEY, CDR2 SVGAGI. The V and J ends lost 7 bases and 5 bases, in that order; junction bases with no gene match: 10. The CDR3 is 14 amino acids. Here the CDR3 DNA reads TGTGCCAGCAACACCCGACAGGGCGGAACTGAAGCTTTCTTT. This translates into CASNTRQGGTEAFF.

This clone showed up just once. The V call is TRBV3-1 (or the pseudogene TRBV3-2), the J call TRBJ2-2; 7 positions match TRBD1. V trimming: 4 bases; J trimming: 7 bases; junction bases outside the gene matches: 6. In germline, CDR1 is LGHDT, CDR2 YNNKEL (reference sequence). This CDR3 has 14 amino acids. The CDR3 DNA follows: TGTGCCAGCAGCCGGAAGGGGGCGGACGGGGAGCTGTTTTTT. Its translation: CASSRKGADGELFF.

The V and J genes are TRBV7-2 and TRBJ2-3, with TRBD2 matching 7 bases. From germline, CDR1 is SGHTA and CDR2 FQGNSA. The ends lost 7 bases at V and 3 bases at J; junction bases unmatched: 16. This CDR3 has 17 amino acids. In DNA, the CDR3 is TGTGCCAGCATCCCAACCCCTTCGCGGGGGAAGACAGATACGCAGTATTTT. Protein: CASIPTPSRGKTDTQYF.

The chain employs TRBV4-3 and TRBJ2-2; 8 bases map to TRBD1. The CDR3 consists of 16 residues. Germline CDR1 and CDR2: LGHNA and YSLEER. With 0 bases clipped from V and 4 bases from J, the junction kept 4 bases outside the gene matches. The CDR3 loop is CASSQDQGAITGELFF. The CDR3 DNA reads as TGCGCCAGCAGCCAAGATCAGGGGGCCATCACCGGGGAGCTGTTTTTT.

The count of this clone is one. The chain has TRBV5-3 and TRBJ2-7, with D tentatively TRBD1 or TRBD2 (5 bases each). TRBV5-3 is identified as an open reading frame with a role that is uncertain. V was trimmed by 4 bases and J by 3 bases, leaving 17 bases between them. The CDR3 runs to 15 residues. CDR3 nucleotides: TGTGCCAGAAGCCCTACGGGCAGGGACGGCTACGAGCAGTACTTC. It yields the protein CARSPTGRDGYEQYF.